The rows below give T cell receptor beta chains drawn from one sample of a study of blood T cell repertoires in COVID-19. Profiling relied on immunoSEQ multiplex PCR, and the TCRdb table lists in-frame clones only, not all of them. The table shows about 82,000 clones, with approximately 78% occurring only once. The sequenced material came from peripheral blood. Receptors were obtained from a man aged 55 to 70 with COVID-19, enrolled during active disease. Each CDR3 is given with its conserved first and last residue. The D gene is left open where the match is weak. A row's size may be missing; if present it is once, few, many or a size class.

J gene | D gene | V gene | clone size | CDR3 DNA | CDR3 protein
TRBJ1-1 | TRBD1 | TRBV5-6 | . | TGTGCCAGCAGCCCTGACAGGGCAGGTTGGAGCACTGAAGCTTTCTTT | CASSPDRAGWSTEAFF
TRBJ2-1 | TRBD2 | TRBV4-1 | . | TGCGCCAGCAGCTTGGGACTAGCGCGAACCAATGAGCAGTTCTTC | CASSLGLARTNEQFF
TRBJ2-3 | TRBD2 | TRBV7-6 | . | TGTGCCAGCAGCTTAGTAGCACTAGCGGGAGCCACAGATACGCAGTATTTT | CASSLVALAGATDTQYF
TRBJ2-2 | TRBD2 | TRBV5-1 | . | TGCGCCAGCAGCCAAACTAGCGGAAAAAACACCGGGGAGCTGTTTTTT | CASSQTSGKNTGELFF
TRBJ1-4 | . | TRBV29-1 | . | TGCAGCGTTCAGGGGACTAATGAAAAACTGTTTTTT | CSVQGTNEKLFF
TRBJ2-7 | TRBD2 | TRBV9 | . | TGTGCCAGCAGCGTAGGGGCTAGCGGGGGGGCGTACGAGCAGTACTTC | CASSVGASGGAYEQYF
TRBJ2-7 | TRBD1 | TRBV2 | once | TGTGCCAGCAGTGAGTCAGGGGGCTTTTGGAGCTCCTACGAGCAGTACTTC | CASSESGGFWSSYEQYF
TRBJ2-2 | . | TRBV5-1 | few | TGCGCCAGCAGCTTGGCCCCGGGACACCGCACCGGGGAGCTGTTTTTT | CASSLAPGHRTGELFF
TRBJ2-1 | . | TRBV3-1/TRBV3-2 | . | TGTGCCAGCAGCCAAGAATTCGGGAATGAGCAGTTCTTC | CASSQEFGNEQFF
TRBJ2-1 | TRBD2 | TRBV7-2 | . | TGTGCCAGCAGCCTCATCGGACTAGCCTACAATGAGCAGTTCTTC | CASSLIGLAYNEQFF
TRBJ1-6 | TRBD1 | TRBV7-9 | once | TGTGCCAGCAGCTTAGACAGGGGTAACTCACCCCTCCACTTT | CASSLDRGNSPLHF
TRBJ2-2 | . | TRBV19 | . | TGTGCCAGTGGCGAGCGGAAGAACACCGGGGAGCTGTTTTTT | CASGERKNTGELFF
TRBJ1-1 | . | TRBV7-3 | . | TGTGCCAGCAGCTTAGTTCCCAACCTAAGGAACACTGAAGCTTTCTTT | CASSLVPNLRNTEAFF
TRBJ2-6 | TRBD2 | TRBV23-1 | . | TGCGCCAGCAGTCGCGGGGGAACTGGGGCCAACGTCCTGACTTTC | CASSRGGTGANVLTF
TRBJ2-7 | TRBD2 | TRBV4-2 | . | TGTGCCAGCAGCCAAGGTCCTAGCGGGAGTTCTTCCTACGAGCAGTACTTC | CASSQGPSGSSSYEQYF
TRBJ1-2 | . | TRBV9 | . | TGTGCCAGCAGCGTAGTAGCGGGGGTCGGCTACACCTTC | CASSVVAGVGYTF
TRBJ1-4 | . | TRBV7-6 | . | TGTGCCAGCAGTTACTTTAGGGCGGGAGAAGATGAAAAACTGTTTTTT | CASSYFRAGEDEKLFF
TRBJ1-2 | TRBD1 | TRBV6-6 | few | TGTGCCAGCAGCCTCCGGGACAGGGACTATGGCTACACCTTC | CASSLRDRDYGYTF
TRBJ2-5 | . | TRBV27 | . | TGTGCCAGCAGTTTACACTACCTCCGGGACAACCAAGAGACCCAGTACTTC | CASSLHYLRDNQETQYF
TRBJ2-1 | . | TRBV6-5 | . | TGTGCCAGCAGTTACCGGGAGAATTACAATGAGCAGTTCTTC | CASSYRENYNEQFF
TRBJ2-7 | TRBD1 | TRBV5-1 | . | TGCGCCAGCAGTTCGGGACAGCCCTACGAGCAGTACTTC | CASSSGQPYEQYF
TRBJ2-6 | . | TRBV11-2 | . | TGTGCCAGCAGCTTAGCCCGTCGGGGGTCCGGGGCCAACGTCCTGACTTTC | CASSLARRGSGANVLTF
TRBJ2-2 | TRBD2 | TRBV27 | . | TGTGCCAGCTGGACTAGAAACACCGGGGAGCTGTTTTTT | CASWTRNTGELFF
TRBJ2-7 | . | TRBV3-1/TRBV3-2 | . | TGTGCCAGCAGCCAAGGTAGCGGACCCTACGAGCAGTACTTC | CASSQGSGPYEQYF
TRBJ2-7 | TRBD1 | TRBV24-1 | . | TGTGCCACCAGTGATGAGGGGGCAGGGAGCTCCTACGAGCAGTACTTC | CATSDEGAGSSYEQYF
TRBJ2-1 | TRBD2 | TRBV7-9 | . | TGTGCCAGCAGCTTAACGACTAGCGAGGCTGAGCAGTTCTTC | CASSLTTSEAEQFF
TRBJ1-2 | . | TRBV7-2 | . | TGTGCCAGCAGCTTAGGGGGCCAGTCTAACTATGGCTACACCTTC | CASSLGGQSNYGYTF
TRBJ2-7 | . | TRBV9 | . | TGTGCCAGCAGCGTAGTCTCCAGCTCCTACGAGCAGTACTTC | CASSVVSSSYEQYF
TRBJ1-5 | . | TRBV19 | once | TGTGCCAGTAGTACCCGGGGGAATAGCAATCAGCCCCAGCATTTT | CASSTRGNSNQPQHF
TRBJ1-3 | . | TRBV5-1 | . | TGCGCCAGCAGCGTAACTACAGGGAACGCTGGAAACACCATATATTTT | CASSVTTGNAGNTIYF
TRBJ2-7 | TRBD2 | TRBV2 | . | TGTGCCAGCAACCGACTAGCGGGAGGCCGCTCCTACGAGCAGTACTTC | CASNRLAGGRSYEQYF
TRBJ2-3 | . | TRBV19 | . | TGTGCCAGTAGTAGGAGTGCGAGCGGCACAGATACGCAGTATTTT | CASSRSASGTDTQYF
TRBJ2-6 | . | TRBV6-4 | . | TGTGCCAGCAGTCCCGAGATAGGGTTCGGGGGATCTGGGGCCAACGTCCTGACTTTC | CASSPEIGFGGSGANVLTF
TRBJ2-7 | TRBD1 | TRBV6-4 | . | TGTGCCAGCACGAGGGTAGTAGTCAGGGGGCCCTACGAGCAGTACTTC | CASTRVVVRGPYEQYF
TRBJ2-1 | TRBD2 | TRBV10-3 | once | TGTGCCATCAGTGAGTCGCTAGCGGGAGGTAAATCGAATGAGCAGTTCTTC | CAISESLAGGKSNEQFF
TRBJ2-3 | TRBD2 | TRBV9 | . | TGTGCCAGCAGCGCGGCGACTAGCGGGAGGCCCGGGGATACGCAGTATTTT | CASSAATSGRPGDTQYF
TRBJ1-4 | TRBD1 | TRBV2 | . | TGTGCCAGCAGTAGGGACAGGGGAACTAATGAAAAACTGTTTTTT | CASSRDRGTNEKLFF
TRBJ1-2 | . | TRBV5-4 | . | TGTGCCAGCAGCCATGCCACCTACTCTAACTATGGCTACACCTTC | CASSHATYSNYGYTF
TRBJ2-1 | TRBD2 | TRBV9 | once | TGTGCCAGCAGCCCCCCAATACGTTTCGGGGGGGAAAACAATGAGCAGTTCTTC | CASSPPIRFGGENNEQFF
TRBJ1-2 | TRBD1 | TRBV15 | . | TGTGCCACCAGCGGGGGTGGGGCAGGGGGCTATGGCTACACCTTC | CATSGGGAGGYGYTF
TRBJ1-1 | . | TRBV9 | . | TGTGCCAGCAGCGTAGTGGCAGGGGTGTACACTGAAGCTTTCTTT | CASSVVAGVYTEAFF
TRBJ2-5 | TRBD1 | TRBV3-1/TRBV3-2 | . | TGTGCCAGCACCAGAAGGGGGCAGGGGGCACAGACCCAGTACTTC | CASTRRGQGAQTQYF
TRBJ1-1 | TRBD1 | TRBV29-1 | . | TGCAGCGCAGACAGGGGGAACACTGAAGCTTTCTTT | CSADRGNTEAFF
TRBJ1-5 | TRBD1 | TRBV19 | . | TGTGCCAGTAGTATAGAGGAGACAGGGAAAAGGCAGCCCCAGCATTTT | CASSIEETGKRQPQHF
TRBJ1-1 | TRBD1 | TRBV7-3 | . | TGTGCCAGCAGCTTAAGTCACTCTCGGCCGGGACAGGGAATGAACACTGAAGCTTTCTTT | CASSLSHSRPGQGMNTEAFF
TRBJ1-2 | . | TRBV18 | . | TGTGCCAGCTCACCGAGCGGCGGCGGCTATGGCTACACCTTC | CASSPSGGGYGYTF
TRBJ2-2 | . | TRBV5-1 | . | TGCGCCAGCAGCTTTACAGGAAGTGGCGGGGAGCTGTTTTTT | CASSFTGSGGELFF